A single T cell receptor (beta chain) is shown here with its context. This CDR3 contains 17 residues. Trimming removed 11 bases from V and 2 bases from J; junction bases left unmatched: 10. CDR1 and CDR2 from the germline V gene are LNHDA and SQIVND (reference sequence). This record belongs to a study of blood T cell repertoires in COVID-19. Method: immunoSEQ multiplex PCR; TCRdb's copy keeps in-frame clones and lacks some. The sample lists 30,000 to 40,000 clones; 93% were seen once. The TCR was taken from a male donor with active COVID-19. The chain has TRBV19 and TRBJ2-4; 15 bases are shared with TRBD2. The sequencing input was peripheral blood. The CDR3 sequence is CARTSGGAVGSKNIQYF. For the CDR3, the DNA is TGTGCCCGGACTAGCGGGGGGGCGGTCGGGTCCAAAAACATTCAGTACTTC.